The rows below give T cell receptor beta chains drawn from one sample of a study of OX40 agonist ivuxolimab in advanced cancers. Generated by immunoSEQ multiplex PCR, the TCRdb table keeps only in-frame clones and is missing some. The data contain tens of thousands of clones, roughly 86% of them seen just once; the ten biggest clones take up about 0.75%. Source: CD4+ or CD8+ T cells sorted from blood, taken in a trial of the OX40 agonist ivuxolimab. Every receptor here comes from an adult with an advanced solid tumor such as melanoma, head and neck, liver or kidney cancer. The CDR3 runs from the conserved cysteine through the conserved F or W. The D gene is left open where the match is weak. Clone size appears in some rows only: once, few, many, or a class for an expanded clone.

D gene: TRBD1
CDR3 length: 15
clone size: few
J gene: TRBJ1-1
V gene: TRBV6-5
CDR3 protein: CASSSFPTGRPEAFF
CDR3 DNA: TGTGCCAGCAGCTCCTTCCCGACAGGGCGCCCTGAAGCTTTCTTT

D gene: NA
CDR3 length: 13
clone size: NA
J gene: TRBJ1-3
V gene: TRBV7-7
CDR3 protein: CAILGGPGNTIYF
CDR3 DNA: TGTGCTATCTTAGGAGGGCCGGGAAACACCATATATTTT

D gene: TRBD1
CDR3 length: 15
clone size: NA
J gene: TRBJ1-5
V gene: TRBV5-1
CDR3 protein: CASSPTGESGQPQHF
CDR3 DNA: TGCGCCAGCAGCCCCACAGGGGAATCGGGGCAGCCCCAGCATTTT

D gene: TRBD2
CDR3 length: 15
clone size: NA
J gene: TRBJ2-2
V gene: TRBV29-1
CDR3 protein: CSVVVTSGSTGELFF
CDR3 DNA: TGCAGCGTTGTGGTCACTAGCGGGAGCACCGGGGAGCTGTTTTTT

D gene: TRBD2
CDR3 length: 15
clone size: NA
J gene: TRBJ2-3
V gene: TRBV5-4
CDR3 protein: CASSLGLASTDTQYF
CDR3 DNA: TGTGCCAGCAGCTTGGGACTAGCTTCCACAGATACGCAGTATTTT

D gene: NA
CDR3 length: 15
clone size: NA
J gene: TRBJ2-5
V gene: TRBV6-5
CDR3 protein: CASRTPGRNQETQYF
CDR3 DNA: TGTGCCAGCAGAACCCCGGGACGTAACCAAGAGACCCAGTACTTC

D gene: NA
CDR3 length: 16
clone size: NA
J gene: TRBJ1-1
V gene: TRBV6-6
CDR3 protein: CASSPEAGRVRTEAFF
CDR3 DNA: TGTGCCAGCAGCCCGGAGGCAGGGAGGGTGAGGACTGAAGCTTTCTTT

D gene: TRBD1
CDR3 length: 14
clone size: few
J gene: TRBJ1-6
V gene: TRBV2
CDR3 protein: CATRTGKFDSPLHF
CDR3 DNA: TGTGCCACCAGGACAGGGAAGTTTGATTCACCCCTCCACTTT

D gene: TRBD2
CDR3 length: 17
clone size: few
J gene: TRBJ2-1
V gene: TRBV5-6
CDR3 protein: CASSFYGGLAGVNEQFF
CDR3 DNA: TGTGCCAGCAGCTTCTACGGGGGACTAGCGGGAGTGAATGAGCAGTTCTTC

D gene: NA
CDR3 length: 14
clone size: NA
J gene: TRBJ1-2
V gene: TRBV30
CDR3 protein: CAWSVGGGEFGYTF
CDR3 DNA: TGTGCCTGGAGTGTCGGCGGAGGGGAGTTTGGCTACACCTTC